This TCR beta chain emerged from a study of T cells in Graves' hyperthyroidism and ophthalmopathy. Study-level results: Clonotypes that were expanded in thyroid above 0.001 mostly appeared in blood too.

With respect to this clonotype: Its target is unknown.

TCR beta CDR3 regions were amplified from RNA transcripts. The TCR CDR3 was amplified in a first-round RT-PCR using the HTBI primer set. TCRdb reanalysed the multiplex PCR reads using MiXCR and keeps one entry per CDR3 protein. Of a few hundred thousand distinct CDR3 sequences in the sample, 35% to 50% are singletons; the top ten hold approximately 44%. The V gene's germline CDR1 is SGHRS and CDR2 YFSETQ. This CDR3 is built from 14 residues. The trim removed 4 bases at V and 2 bases at J, leaving 5 bases unmatched. This receptor was taken from an adult woman with Graves' disease, either hyperthyroidism or ophthalmopathy (not recorded which). Specimen: peripheral blood or thyroid tissue (not recorded which). The chain uses TRBV5-1 and TRBJ1-2; 7 bases align to TRBD1. The CDR3 nucleotides are TGCGCCAGCAGCGGACAGGTTGAGAACTATGGCTACACCTTC. It specifies CASSGQVENYGYTF.